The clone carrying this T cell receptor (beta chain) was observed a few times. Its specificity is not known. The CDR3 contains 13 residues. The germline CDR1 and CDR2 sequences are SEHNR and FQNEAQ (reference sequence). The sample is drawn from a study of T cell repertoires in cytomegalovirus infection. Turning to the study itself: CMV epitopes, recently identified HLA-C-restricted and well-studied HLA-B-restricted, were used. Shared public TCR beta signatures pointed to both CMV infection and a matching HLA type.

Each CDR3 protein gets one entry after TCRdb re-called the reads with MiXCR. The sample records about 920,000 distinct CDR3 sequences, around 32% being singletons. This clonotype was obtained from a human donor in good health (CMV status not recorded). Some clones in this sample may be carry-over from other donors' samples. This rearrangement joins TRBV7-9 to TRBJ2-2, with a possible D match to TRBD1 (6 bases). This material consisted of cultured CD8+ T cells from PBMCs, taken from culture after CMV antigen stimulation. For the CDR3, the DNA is TGTGTCATAAGACAGGCGAACACCGGGGAGCTGTTTTTT. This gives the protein CVIRQANTGELFF.